This TCR beta chain was sequenced during a study of vaccination and CD4 T cells after COVID-19 (dated by TCRdb to 2021 to 2024). Regarding the research as a whole: The convalescent cohort included six males and four females, with two Hispanic individuals, seven Caucasians, two Asians and one multiracial person. Participants got two doses of the Pfizer-BioNTech BNT162b2 vaccine (n=8) or two doses of the Moderna mRNA-1273 vaccine (n=2). Post-COVID blood samples from convalescent patients were collected a median of roughly 100 days after diagnosis, with a range of roughly 35 to 180 days. The time from the second vaccine dose to post-vaccine blood sampling had a median of roughly 79 days and ranged from about 14 to 250 days. The cultures were stimulated with overlapping spike peptide pools from SARS-CoV-2 and from the common cold coronaviruses HCoV-NL63, HCoV-OC43 and HCoV-229E. Control cultures used a CEFX viral epitope pool as positive control, an HIV-1 Nef peptide pool as negative control, or no peptide. The spike-specific CD4+ TCR repertoire was compared before and after mRNA vaccination in nine to ten COVID-19 convalescent patients and a handful of infection-naive healthy vaccine recipients.

Library construction relied on PCR. DNA from cultured CD4+ T cells underwent TCR sequencing with the Oncomine TCR Beta short-read assay at the Johns Hopkins FTIC core. The QIAamp micro DNA kit was used to extract genomic DNA from the cultured CD4+ T cells. The Oncomine TCR Beta libraries from cultured CD4+ T cells were pooled using unique dual indexes and then sequenced on an Illumina iSeq 100. Processing in the source paper ran as follows. Non-productive sequences were removed, and CDR3s not starting with C, not ending with F or W, or shorter than 7 amino acids were discarded. The MANAFEST web application was used to identify antigen-specific clonotypes by comparing peptide-stimulated wells against reference wells and other culture wells. An FDR below 0.05, an odds ratio above 5, and a productive frequency above 0.1% in at least two of three replicate wells were required for clones to be considered positive. Cross-reactive clonotypes were defined as significantly expanded in both SARS-CoV-2 spike wells and at least one common cold coronavirus spike condition. CDR3 homology was assessed with Levenshtein distances (stringdist) and unrooted phylogenetic trees (ape) in R version 3.6.1. Using fastp at Q25 and MiXCR, TCRdb reprocessed the public reads and kept productive beta chains. Records with the same CDR3 protein are collapsed into one entry carrying the most frequent genes and DNA. V and J calls and clone size were set by TCRdb, not the authors. This sample is represented by roughly 28,000 distinct CDR3 sequences; around 64% of them were singletons. The ten largest clones take up roughly 17% of the sample.

The sample's treatment or condition, from its label and the paper: approximately 9-day PBMC culture with coronavirus spike peptide pools or control peptides (ViraFEST assay). To expand antigen-specific T cells with peptide pools and then pick out the expanded clonotypes through TCR sequencing, the study relied on the ViraFEST assay. Negative nucleocapsid antibody tests taken both before and after vaccination confirmed that the healthy vaccine recipients had no prior SARS-CoV-2 infection. Approximately 2.1 million PBMCs per well were cultured in IMDM with roughly 5% human AB serum and 7.5 to 10 IU/ml IL-2, plus 10 ug/ml peptide pools. Half of the culture medium was replaced with fresh IL-2-containing medium on days 3 and 7. CD4+ T cells were isolated after approximately ten days of culture through negative selection using the EasySep CD4+ T cell isolation kit. PBMCs were separated from whole blood using Ficoll-Paque Plus gradient centrifugation and then either used fresh or cryopreserved at -140C. Triplicate wells were generally used for each culture condition.

The paper's findings and limits, for the study overall: Only a relatively small number of convalescent patients were included in the study, and early timepoints following natural infection were not analyzed. In convalescent patients, a median around 89% of post-vaccine SARS-CoV-2-reactive clones were detected only after vaccination, suggesting vaccine-specific priming. The median count of SARS-CoV-2-reactive clonotypes went up from 20 to 25 after infection to more than 30 after vaccination, although the change was not significant. Of the vaccine-specific clones found in convalescent patients, nearly all (304 of 307) were mono-reactive for SARS-CoV-2 spike instead of being cross-reactive with common cold coronaviruses.

CDR1 GTSNPN and CDR2 SVGIG were looked up in the germline V gene (reference sequence). The CDR3 runs 14 amino acids, cysteine and phenylalanine included. The entry retains the CDR3 DNA only, 42 bases that are in frame from base 1. The V end loses 0 bases and the J end loses 8 bases, and a stretch of 11 bases separates them. This clonotype was counted between two and nine times. The antigen it recognizes is unknown. Base qualities are not provided; no much larger clone lies one nucleotide away. This clonotype originated in a human donor who received a COVID-19 vaccine. The specimen was CD4+ T cells from blood, cultured in vitro, collected after SARS-CoV-2 vaccination. The receptor chain draws on TRBV30 and TRBJ1-6; TRBD1 is a possible D gene, resting on 6 matching bases. The nucleotide sequence is given as TGTGCCTGGAGTGTAACGGGGGGCGATTCACCCCTCCACTTT. It is translated as CAWSVTGGDSPLHF.